This is a list of T cell receptor beta chains from one sample in a study of control samples from healthy donors and cancer patients. TCRdb's copy holds only in-frame clones and misses some; the assay was immunoSEQ multiplex PCR. The sample consists of about 36,000 clones, 80% to 95% of them appearing once. The source material was PBMCs. The receptors were sampled from a middle-aged man with colorectal cancer. The CDR3 runs from the conserved cysteine through the conserved F or W. Each record gives: V gene, J gene, CDR3 length, clone size, CDR3 protein. Expanded clones get a size class; other rows say once, few or many, or leave the size out.

V: TRBV11-2; J: TRBJ1-3; length: 18; size: -; CDR3: CASSSNIPGGVTGNTIYF
V: TRBV5-1; J: TRBJ2-3; length: 15; size: -; CDR3: CASSLEAGGTDTQYF
V: TRBV15; J: TRBJ1-5; length: 16; size: -; CDR3: CATSREGQLPNQPQHF
V: TRBV6-1; J: TRBJ1-4; length: 16; size: -; CDR3: CASSEAPRTGRGKLFF
V: TRBV7-9; J: TRBJ2-4; length: 15; size: -; CDR3: CASSLTQGEKNIQYF
V: TRBV9; J: TRBJ1-6; length: 14; size: -; CDR3: CASSVEEHLSPLHF
V: TRBV27; J: TRBJ1-1; length: 14; size: -; CDR3: CASIQTGGDTEAFF
V: TRBV14; J: TRBJ2-5; length: 15; size: -; CDR3: CASSQGFGGRETQYF
V: TRBV2; J: TRBJ2-2; length: 14; size: -; CDR3: CASRKDSYTGELFF
V: TRBV3-1/TRBV3-2; J: TRBJ1-1; length: 15; size: -; CDR3: CASSQRDRRNTEAFF
V: TRBV19; J: TRBJ2-1; length: 13; size: -; CDR3: CASSTNVYNEQFF
V: TRBV2; J: TRBJ1-1; length: 15; size: -; CDR3: CASSRQGSMNTEAFF
V: TRBV7-3; J: TRBJ2-2; length: 17; size: -; CDR3: CASSSSLDRAFTGELFF
V: TRBV19; J: TRBJ1-1; length: 16; size: -; CDR3: CASSIRSRGATTEAFF
V: TRBV2; J: TRBJ1-2; length: 16; size: -; CDR3: CASSEFRSTSNYGYTF
V: TRBV3-1/TRBV3-2; J: TRBJ2-7; length: 18; size: -; CDR3: CASSHAPGQGGRSYEQYF
V: TRBV18; J: TRBJ1-6; length: 15; size: once; CDR3: CASSPAQGSNSPLHF
V: TRBV14; J: TRBJ1-1; length: 20; size: -; CDR3: CASSQEGSKTGVFWGTEAFF
V: TRBV29-1; J: TRBJ2-2; length: 18; size: -; CDR3: CSACSQGQGGLSTGELFF
V: TRBV7-2; J: TRBJ1-6; length: 13; size: few; CDR3: CASSRIRGTPLHF
V: TRBV6-1; J: TRBJ1-1; length: 11; size: -; CDR3: CASSDWAEAFF
V: TRBV11-2; J: TRBJ2-5; length: 12; size: -; CDR3: CASSLGLETQYF
V: TRBV5-1; J: TRBJ2-2; length: 17; size: once; CDR3: CASSLAPAGGQTGELFF
V: TRBV9; J: TRBJ1-5; length: 14; size: once; CDR3: CASSVTDVNQPQHF
V: TRBV30; J: TRBJ2-7; length: 14; size: -; CDR3: CAWRAGTGAYEQYF
V: TRBV12-3/TRBV12-4; J: TRBJ1-2; length: 13; size: -; CDR3: CASSEGQAGGYTF
V: TRBV6-5; J: TRBJ1-5; length: 15; size: -; CDR3: CASSLQAYSNQPQHF
V: TRBV2; J: TRBJ1-1; length: 15; size: -; CDR3: CASSVEGGGNTEAFF
V: TRBV7-9; J: TRBJ1-2; length: 13; size: -; CDR3: CASSSDSLAGYTF
V: TRBV7-6; J: TRBJ1-4; length: 15; size: -; CDR3: CASSLGRGANEKLFF
V: TRBV9; J: TRBJ2-1; length: 12; size: -; CDR3: CASSPDLNEQFF
V: TRBV19; J: TRBJ1-5; length: 13; size: -; CDR3: CASSIEGRQPQHF
V: TRBV4-3; J: TRBJ1-2; length: 16; size: -; CDR3: CASSPQMADLFYGYTF
V: TRBV27; J: TRBJ2-6; length: 18; size: -; CDR3: CASSPRRALRSGANVLTF
V: TRBV3-1/TRBV3-2; J: TRBJ1-6; length: 15; size: -; CDR3: CASSPFYSSDSPLHF
V: TRBV6-5; J: TRBJ1-4; length: 15; size: -; CDR3: CASRTGPATNEKLFF
V: TRBV6-5; J: TRBJ1-4; length: 15; size: once; CDR3: CATKGTSTTNEKLFF
V: TRBV13; J: TRBJ2-5; length: 14; size: -; CDR3: CASSLTGGWETQYF
V: TRBV12-3/TRBV12-4; J: TRBJ1-2; length: 13; size: -; CDR3: CASSFGVRYGYTF
V: TRBV7-3; J: TRBJ2-5; length: 15; size: once; CDR3: CASSLTGHSEETQYF
V: TRBV5-1; J: TRBJ2-5; length: 15; size: -; CDR3: CASSFRRGGRETQYF
V: TRBV5-5; J: TRBJ1-2; length: 14; size: -; CDR3: CASTTTGQSYGYTF